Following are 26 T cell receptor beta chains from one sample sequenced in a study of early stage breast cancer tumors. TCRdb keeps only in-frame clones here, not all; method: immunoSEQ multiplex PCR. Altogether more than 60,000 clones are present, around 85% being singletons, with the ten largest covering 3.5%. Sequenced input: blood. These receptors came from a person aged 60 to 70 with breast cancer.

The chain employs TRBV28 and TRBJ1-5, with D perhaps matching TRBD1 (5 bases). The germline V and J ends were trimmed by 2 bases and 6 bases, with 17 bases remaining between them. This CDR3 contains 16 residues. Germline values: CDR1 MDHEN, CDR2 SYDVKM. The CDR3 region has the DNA TGTGCCAGCAGTTTAATGGGCAGGGTTGGGGTTCAGCCCCAGCATTTT. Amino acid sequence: CASSLMGRVGVQPQHF.

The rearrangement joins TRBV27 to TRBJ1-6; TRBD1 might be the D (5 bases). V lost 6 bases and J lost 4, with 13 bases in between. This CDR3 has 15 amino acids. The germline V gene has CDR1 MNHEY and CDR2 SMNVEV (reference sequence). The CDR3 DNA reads TGTGCCAGCAGCCCTTGGGACGCATATAATTCACCCCTCCACTTT. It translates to CASSPWDAYNSPLHF.

The CDR3 DNA is TGTGCCAGCAGTGGCAGTAGGCAAGGGATTCAGTACTTC. It codes for CASSGSRQGIQYF. This chain uses TRBV6-6 with TRBJ2-4, with D uncertain. Trimming left V 5 bases short and J 10 bases short, with 15 bases between. Germline values: CDR1 MNHNY, CDR2 SVGAGI (reference sequence). The CDR3 length is 13 residues.

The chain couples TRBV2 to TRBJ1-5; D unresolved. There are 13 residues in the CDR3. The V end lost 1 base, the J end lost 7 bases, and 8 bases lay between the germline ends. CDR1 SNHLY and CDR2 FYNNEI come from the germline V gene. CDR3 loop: CASSEGSAQPQHF. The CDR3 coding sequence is TGTGCCAGCAGTGAAGGGTCCGCACAGCCCCAGCATTTT.

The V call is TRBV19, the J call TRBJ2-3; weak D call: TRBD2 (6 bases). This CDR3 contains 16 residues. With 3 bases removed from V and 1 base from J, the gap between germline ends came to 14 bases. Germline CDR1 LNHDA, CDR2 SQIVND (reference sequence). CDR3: CASSMWREIGTDTQYF. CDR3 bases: TGTGCCAGTAGTATGTGGAGGGAAATCGGCACAGATACGCAGTATTTT.

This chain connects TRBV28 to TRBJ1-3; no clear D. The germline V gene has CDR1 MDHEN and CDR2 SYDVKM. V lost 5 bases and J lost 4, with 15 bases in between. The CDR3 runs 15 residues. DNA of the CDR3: TGTGCCAGCAGTCTCCTGAGAGTAGACGGAAACACCATATATTTT. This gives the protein CASSLLRVDGNTIYF.

In DNA, the CDR3 is TGTGCCAGCAGTTTACCCGACATTTACGAGCAGTACTTC. Protein: CASSLPDIYEQYF. The V and J genes are TRBV28 and TRBJ2-7; D remains unclear. The V gene's germline CDR1 is MDHEN and CDR2 SYDVKM. This CDR3 region has 13 residues. The V gene lost 2 bases and the J gene lost 4 bases, with 9 bases spanning the gap. Filled out from reference TRBV28 and TRBJ2-7, the complete variable domain reads DVKVTQSSRYLVKRTGEKVFLECVQDMDHENMFWYRQDPGLGLRLIYFSYDVKMKEKGDIPEGYSVSREKKERFSLILESASTNQTSMYLCASSLPDIYEQYFGPGTRLTVT.

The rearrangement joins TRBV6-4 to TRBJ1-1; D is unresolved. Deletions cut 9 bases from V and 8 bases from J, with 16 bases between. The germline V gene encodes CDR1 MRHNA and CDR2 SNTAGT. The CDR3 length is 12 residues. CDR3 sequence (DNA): TGTGCCAGATGGGTTCCGACCTCAGAAGCTTTCTTT. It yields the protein CARWVPTSEAFF.

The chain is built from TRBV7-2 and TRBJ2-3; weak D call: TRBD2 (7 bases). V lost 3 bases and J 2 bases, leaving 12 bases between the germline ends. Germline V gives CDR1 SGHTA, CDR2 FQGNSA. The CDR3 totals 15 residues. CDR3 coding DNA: TGTGCCAGCAGCTTCCAAGCGGGACACACAGATACGCAGTATTTT. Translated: CASSFQAGHTDTQYF.

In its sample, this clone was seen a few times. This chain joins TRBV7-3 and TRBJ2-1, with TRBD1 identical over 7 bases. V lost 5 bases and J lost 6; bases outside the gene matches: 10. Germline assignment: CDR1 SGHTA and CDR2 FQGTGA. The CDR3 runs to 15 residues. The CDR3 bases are TGTGCCAGCAGCCGTACGGGACAGCCCTTCAATGAGCAGTTCTTC. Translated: CASSRTGQPFNEQFF.

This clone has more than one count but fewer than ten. The CDR3 is CASGDGGAADTQYF. DNA of the CDR3: TGCGCCAGCGGAGACGGGGGGGCGGCAGATACGCAGTATTTT. The V gene is TRBV5-1, the J gene TRBJ2-3; TRBD2 matches at 8 bases. The J segment lost 4 bases and the V segment lost 7 bases, leaving 8 bases of the junction unmatched. The CDR3 length is 14 residues. Per germline, CDR1 SGHRS and CDR2 YFSETQ.

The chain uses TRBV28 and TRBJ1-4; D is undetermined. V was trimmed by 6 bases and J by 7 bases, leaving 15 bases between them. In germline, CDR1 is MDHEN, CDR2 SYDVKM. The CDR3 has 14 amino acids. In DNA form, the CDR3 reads TGTGCCAGCAGCCCCCCCGCGATAGGTGAAAAACTGTTTTTT. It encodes CASSPPAIGEKLFF.

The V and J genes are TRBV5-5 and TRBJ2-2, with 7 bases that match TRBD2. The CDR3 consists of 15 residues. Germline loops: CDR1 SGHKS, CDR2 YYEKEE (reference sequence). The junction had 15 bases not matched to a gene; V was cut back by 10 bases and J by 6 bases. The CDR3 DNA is TGTGCCGGAACGATTGCAGGGAGGGTGGCCGGGGAGCTGTTTTTT. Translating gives CAGTIAGRVAGELFF.

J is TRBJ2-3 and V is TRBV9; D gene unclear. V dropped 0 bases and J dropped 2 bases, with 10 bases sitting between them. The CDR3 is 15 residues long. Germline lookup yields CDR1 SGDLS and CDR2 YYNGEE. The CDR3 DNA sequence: TGTGCCAGCAGCGTAGCCTGGACGATCACAGATACGCAGTATTTT. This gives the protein CASSVAWTITDTQYF.

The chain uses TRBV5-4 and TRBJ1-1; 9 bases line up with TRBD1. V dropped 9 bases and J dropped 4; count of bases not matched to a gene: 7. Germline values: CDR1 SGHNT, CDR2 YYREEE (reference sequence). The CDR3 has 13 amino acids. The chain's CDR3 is CATGQGWVTEAFF. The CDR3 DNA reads TGTGCCACCGGACAGGGGTGGGTCACTGAAGCTTTCTTT.

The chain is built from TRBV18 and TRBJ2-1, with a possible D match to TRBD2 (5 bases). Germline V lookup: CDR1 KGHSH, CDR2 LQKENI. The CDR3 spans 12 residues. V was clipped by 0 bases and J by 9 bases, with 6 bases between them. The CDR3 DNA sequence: TGTGCCAGCTCACCACCGGGGAGTGAGCAGTTCTTC. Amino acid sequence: CASSPPGSEQFF.

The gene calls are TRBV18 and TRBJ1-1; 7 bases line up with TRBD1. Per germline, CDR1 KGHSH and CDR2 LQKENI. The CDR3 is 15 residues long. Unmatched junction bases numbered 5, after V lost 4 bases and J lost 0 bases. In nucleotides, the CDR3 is TGTGCCAGCTCACGACTCAGGGGGGTGAACACTGAAGCTTTCTTT. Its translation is CASSRLRGVNTEAFF. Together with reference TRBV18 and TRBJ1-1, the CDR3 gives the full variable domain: NAGVMQNPRHLVRRRGQEARLRCSPMKGHSHVYWYRQLPEEGLKFMVYLQKENIIDESGMPKERFSAEFPKEGPSILRIQQVVRGDSAAYFCASSRLRGVNTEAFFGQGTRLTVV.

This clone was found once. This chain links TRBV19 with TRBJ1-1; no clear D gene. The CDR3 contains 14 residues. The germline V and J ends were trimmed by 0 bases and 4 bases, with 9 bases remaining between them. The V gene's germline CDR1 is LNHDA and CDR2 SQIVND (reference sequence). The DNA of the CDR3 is TGTGCCAGTAGTATAGATCCAGCCGGCACTGAAGCTTTCTTT. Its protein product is CASSIDPAGTEAFF. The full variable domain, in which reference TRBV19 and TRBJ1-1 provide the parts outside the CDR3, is DGGITQSPKYLFRKEGQNVTLSCEQNLNHDAMYWYRQDPGQGLRLIYYSQIVNDFQKGDIAEGYSVSREKKESFPLTVTSAQKNPTAFYLCASSIDPAGTEAFFGQGTRLTVV.

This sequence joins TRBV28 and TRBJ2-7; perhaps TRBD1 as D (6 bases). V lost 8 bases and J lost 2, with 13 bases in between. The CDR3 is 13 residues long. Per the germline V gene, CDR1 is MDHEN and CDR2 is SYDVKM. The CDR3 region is CASGTGSAYEQYF. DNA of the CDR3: TGTGCCAGCGGAACAGGGAGTGCCTACGAGCAGTACTTC.

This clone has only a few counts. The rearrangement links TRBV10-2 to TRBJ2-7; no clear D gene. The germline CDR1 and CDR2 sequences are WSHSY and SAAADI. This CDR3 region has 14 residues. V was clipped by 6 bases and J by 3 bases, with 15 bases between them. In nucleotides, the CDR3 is TGCGCCAGCAGGTCCGAGTTGGTAGGCTACGAGCAGTACTTC. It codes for CASRSELVGYEQYF.

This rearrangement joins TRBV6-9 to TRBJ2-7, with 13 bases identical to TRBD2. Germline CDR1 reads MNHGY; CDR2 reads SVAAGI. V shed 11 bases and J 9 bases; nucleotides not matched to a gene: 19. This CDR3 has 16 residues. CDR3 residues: CALTRTSGRRSNWQYF. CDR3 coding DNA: TGTGCCCTCACCCGGACTAGCGGGAGACGTAGTAACTGGCAGTACTTC.

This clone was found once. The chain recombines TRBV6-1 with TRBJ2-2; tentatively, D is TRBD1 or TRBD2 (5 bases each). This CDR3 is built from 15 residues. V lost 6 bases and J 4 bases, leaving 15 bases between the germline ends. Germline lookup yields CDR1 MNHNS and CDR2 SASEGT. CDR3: CASSFGTIGTGELFF. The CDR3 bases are TGTGCCAGCAGCTTTGGGACGATCGGCACCGGGGAGCTGTTTTTT.

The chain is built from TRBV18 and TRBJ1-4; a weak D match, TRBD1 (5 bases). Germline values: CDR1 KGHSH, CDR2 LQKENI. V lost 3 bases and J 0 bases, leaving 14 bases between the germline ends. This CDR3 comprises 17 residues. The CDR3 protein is CASSPILGGATNEKLFF. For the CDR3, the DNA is TGTGCCAGCTCACCGATACTCGGAGGGGCAACTAATGAAAAACTGTTTTTT.

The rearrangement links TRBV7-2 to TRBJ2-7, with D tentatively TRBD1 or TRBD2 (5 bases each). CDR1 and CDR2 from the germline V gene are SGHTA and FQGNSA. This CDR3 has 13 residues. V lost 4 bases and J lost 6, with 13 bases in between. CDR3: CASSSGGGGEQYF. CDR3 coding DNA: TGTGCCAGCAGCTCCGGTGGTGGGGGCGAGCAGTACTTC.

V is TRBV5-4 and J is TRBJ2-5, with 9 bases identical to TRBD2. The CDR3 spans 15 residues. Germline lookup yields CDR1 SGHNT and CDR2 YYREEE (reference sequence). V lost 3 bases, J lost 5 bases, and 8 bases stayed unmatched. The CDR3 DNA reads TGTGCCAGCAGCTCGCAGATAACTAGCGGGGAGACCCAGTACTTC. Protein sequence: CASSSQITSGETQYF.

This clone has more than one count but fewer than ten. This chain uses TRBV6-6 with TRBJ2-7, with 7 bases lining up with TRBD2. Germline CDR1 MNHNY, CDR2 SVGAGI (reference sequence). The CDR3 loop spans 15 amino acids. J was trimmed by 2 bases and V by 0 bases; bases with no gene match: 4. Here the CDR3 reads CASSYSSGPPYEQYF. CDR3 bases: TGTGCCAGCAGTTACTCTAGCGGGCCACCCTACGAGCAGTACTTC.